Shown below are 9 T cell receptor beta chains from a single sample sequenced in a study of early T cells in non-severe SARS-CoV-2 infection. TCRdb analysed the 5' RACE reads with MiXCR anew, one entry per CDR3 protein. This table holds roughly 110,000 distinct CDR3 sequences, 11% found once. Sequencing was carried out using whole blood. The source of these receptors is an adult who was a healthcare worker with PCR-confirmed SARS-CoV-2 infection or an uninfected control (not recorded which).

The chain employs TRBV25-1 and TRBJ2-1; 11 positions agree with TRBD1. V trimming: 5 bases; J trimming: 7 bases; junction bases outside the gene matches: 10. From germline, CDR1 is MGHDK and CDR2 SYGVNS. This CDR3 has 16 residues. The CDR3 protein is CASSITGTGGLNEQFF. DNA of the CDR3: TGTGCCAGCAGTATCACCGGGACAGGGGGTCTAAATGAGCAGTTCTTC.

This clonotype has at least ten counts. CDR3 amino acids: CASSFSRTGTNSPLHF. DNA for the CDR3: TGTGCCAGCAGCTTCTCAAGGACAGGGACTAATTCACCCCTCCACTTT. This chain connects TRBV5-5 to TRBJ1-6, with 8 bases aligning to TRBD1. This CDR3 contains 16 residues. V was pared by 2 bases and J by 6 bases, with 7 bases of the junction left unmatched. Germline lookup yields CDR1 SGHKS and CDR2 YYEKEE (reference sequence).

This clonotype was counted many times. The chain has TRBV20-1 and TRBJ2-7; D call uncertain. Trimming removed 1 base at V and 3 bases at J, with 10 bases between. Germline V gene sequence: CDR1 DFQATT, CDR2 SNEGSKA (reference sequence). CDR3 size: 13 residues. CDR3 sequence reads: CSARGVTDYEQYF. Here the CDR3 DNA reads TGCAGTGCTAGAGGGGTCACGGACTACGAGCAGTACTTC.

The J gene is TRBJ2-1, the V gene TRBV6-1; tentatively, D is TRBD1 (6 bases). Germline CDR1 MNHNS, CDR2 SASEGT. The ends were cut back, 0 bases at V and 7 bases at J, with 10 bases in the middle. CDR3 length: 14 residues. CDR3 amino acids: CASSEATGLNEQFF. The CDR3, as DNA: TGTGCCAGCAGTGAAGCCACAGGGTTAAATGAGCAGTTCTTC.

Many counts were recorded for this clonotype. The chain carries TRBV5-4 and TRBJ1-1, with D perhaps matching TRBD1 (6 bases). V was clipped by 4 bases and J by 0 bases, with 10 bases between them. This CDR3 is 14 amino acids long. Germline CDR1 SGHNT, CDR2 YYREEE (reference sequence). CDR3 bases: TGTGCCAGCAGCCCAACAGGGATGAACACTGAAGCTTTCTTT. Its translation: CASSPTGMNTEAFF.

This clonotype was seen ten or more times. This chain connects TRBV7-9 to TRBJ2-6; 7 nucleotides match TRBD1. The CDR3 is 17 amino acids. Germline assignment: CDR1 SEHNR and CDR2 FQNEAQ (reference sequence). V shed 5 bases, J shed 0 bases, and the junction held 7 bases outside the gene matches. CDR3 sequence: CASSETQGISGANVLTF. CDR3 sequence (DNA): TGTGCCAGCAGCGAGACACAGGGGATCTCTGGGGCCAACGTCCTGACTTTC.

This clonotype has a count of ten or more. The chain links TRBV5-5 to TRBJ1-4; TRBD1 aligns across 9 bases. Per the germline V gene, CDR1 is SGHKS and CDR2 is YYEKEE (reference sequence). Trimming took 2 bases from V and 3 from J; bases not matched to a gene: 5. This CDR3 spans 16 amino acids. In DNA, the CDR3 is TGTGCCAGCAGCTTCTTCTGGGACAGGGCTAATGAAAAACTGTTTTTT. As protein: CASSFFWDRANEKLFF.

This clonotype has a handful of counts. This chain uses TRBV12-3 or TRBV12-4 with TRBJ2-3; the D gene is possibly TRBD2 (5 bases). Deletions cut 0 bases from V and 7 bases from J, with 11 bases between. The CDR3 is 14 residues long. CDR3: CASSLARGGNTQYF. The CDR3 DNA is TGTGCCAGCAGTTTAGCGCGAGGAGGTAATACGCAGTATTTT.

The chain couples TRBV28 to TRBJ2-3; D ambiguous. The CDR3 consists of 10 residues. Trimming shortened V by 8 bases and J by 8 bases, and 8 bases separated the two germline ends. Looked up from germline, CDR1 is MDHEN and CDR2 is SYDVKM. The CDR3 spells CASGSGTQYF. CDR3 coding DNA: TGTGCCAGCGGGTCGGGTACGCAGTATTTT.